This T cell receptor (beta chain) was found in a study of T-cell reconstitution after alpha-beta-depleted transplantation in children. The TCRbeta library incorporated unique molecular identifiers. One entry per CDR3 protein, called by TCRdb with MiXCR from the PCR reads. This table has around 250,000 distinct CDR3 sequences, more than 8% appearing once. This clonotype has only a few counts. V shed 5 bases and J shed 1 base, with 13 bases lying between them. CDR3 length equals 15 residues. This specimen consisted of PBMCs from the stem cell graft donor, obtained from the stem cell graft. The sequence was collected from a human donor who donated a stem cell graft to a child with SCID. The chain combines TRBV12-3 or TRBV12-4 with TRBJ2-3, with D possibly matching TRBD2 (7 bases). The CDR3 region is CASSPGGGGTDTQYF. The DNA of the CDR3 is TGTGCCAGCAGTCCGGGCGGGGGCGGCACAGATACGCAGTATTTT.